A selection of T cell receptor beta chains follows, all from one sample in a study of patients and donors after allogeneic stem cell transplantation. TCRdb re-called the RT-PCR reads through MiXCR, storing one row per CDR3 protein. The sample carries 150,000 to 200,000 distinct CDR3 sequences, about a quarter recorded once. Sequencing input: blood, either unsorted or a sorted T cell fraction (not recorded which). Receptors were obtained from a human donor who was either an allogeneic HSCT recipient or a stem cell or donor lymphocyte infusion donor (not recorded which). It is not recorded whose cells these are; they may come from a transplant donor. Each CDR3 is given with its conserved first and last residue. Each record gives: clone size, D gene, J gene, V gene, CDR3 DNA, CDR3 protein. The D gene is left open where the match is weak. Clone size is shown for a subset of rows, as once, few, many or a class of expanded clone.

size: NA; D: NA; J: TRBJ2-1; V: TRBV9; DNA: TGTGCCAGCAGCGTAGCCTGGGACACAGTTTACAATGAGCAGTTCTTC; CDR3: CASSVAWDTVYNEQFF
size: NA; D: TRBD1; J: TRBJ1-1; V: TRBV14; DNA: TGTGCCTCCTCTAATTGGGGGACAGGGGTCACTGAAGCTTTCTTT; CDR3: CASSNWGTGVTEAFF
size: few; D: NA; J: TRBJ2-7; V: TRBV3-1; DNA: TGTGCCAGCAGCCAACCTAAAGGGTACTCCGAGCAGTACTTC; CDR3: CASSQPKGYSEQYF
size: NA; D: NA; J: TRBJ2-2; V: TRBV7-7; DNA: TGTGCCAGCAGCCACGGACCTATCGCTACGACCGGGGAGCTGTTTTTT; CDR3: CASSHGPIATTGELFF
size: NA; D: NA; J: TRBJ2-1; V: TRBV5-1; DNA: TGCGCCAGCAGCTTGATTCTAATAGGCCACAATGAGCAGTTCTTC; CDR3: CASSLILIGHNEQFF
size: many; D: TRBD1; J: TRBJ1-5; V: TRBV7-9; DNA: TGTGCCAGCAGCTTACTGGGACAGCCTACCCAGCATTTT; CDR3: CASSLLGQPTQHF
size: few; D: NA; J: TRBJ2-5; V: TRBV5-1; DNA: TGCGCCACCGACCTGGTAGAGACCCAGTACTTC; CDR3: CATDLVETQYF
size: NA; D: NA; J: TRBJ2-1; V: TRBV5-6; DNA: TGTGCCAGCAGCTTGATAGCGGCCTACAATGAGCAGTTCTTC; CDR3: CASSLIAAYNEQFF
size: many; D: NA; J: TRBJ1-1; V: TRBV10-3; DNA: TGTGCCATCAGTGAGTGGCTACCGGAAGGAGGGAGAGGGACTGAAGCTTTCTTT; CDR3: CAISEWLPEGGRGTEAFF
size: NA; D: TRBD1; J: TRBJ2-7; V: TRBV4-3; DNA: TGCGCCAGCAGCCAAGAAGTGTATGGACAGGGGGACGAGCAGTACTTC; CDR3: CASSQEVYGQGDEQYF
size: NA; D: TRBD1; J: TRBJ1-5; V: TRBV20-1; DNA: TGCAGTGCTAGTGGCCGGGACAGAAATCAGCCCCAGCATTTT; CDR3: CSASGRDRNQPQHF
size: few; D: NA; J: TRBJ2-1; V: TRBV29-1; DNA: TGCAGCGTTGATCAGACAGTCAATGAGCAGTTCTTC; CDR3: CSVDQTVNEQFF
size: NA; D: TRBD2; J: TRBJ2-1; V: TRBV20-1; DNA: TGCAGTGCTAGTAGCGGGAGCTACAATGAGCAGTTCTTC; CDR3: CSASSGSYNEQFF
size: NA; D: NA; J: TRBJ2-2; V: TRBV29-1; DNA: TGCAGCGTTGCTGGGAACACCGGGGAGCTGTTTTTT; CDR3: CSVAGNTGELFF
size: few; D: NA; J: TRBJ1-2; V: TRBV4-1; DNA: TGCGCCAGCAGCCAATTGGACGGGAACTATGGCTACACCTTC; CDR3: CASSQLDGNYGYTF
size: NA; D: TRBD2; J: TRBJ2-3; V: TRBV5-1; DNA: TGCGCCAGCAGCTTTATAGCGGGATTGACAGATACGCAGTATTTT; CDR3: CASSFIAGLTDTQYF
size: few; D: NA; J: TRBJ1-1; V: TRBV12-3/TRBV12-4; DNA: TGTGCCAGCATCCAGGGGAACACTGAAGCTTTCTTT; CDR3: CASIQGNTEAFF
size: NA; D: NA; J: TRBJ1-6; V: TRBV7-9; DNA: TGTGCCAGCATGGCAGGGGCTAATTCACCCCTCCACTTT; CDR3: CASMAGANSPLHF
size: few; D: NA; J: TRBJ1-2; V: TRBV20-1; DNA: TGCAGTGCTAGTTCGATAGGGGAATTTAACTATGGCTACACCTTC; CDR3: CSASSIGEFNYGYTF
size: many; D: NA; J: TRBJ1-1; V: TRBV25-1; DNA: TGTGCCAGTGCCCGGGGATTAAACACTGAAGCTTTCTTT; CDR3: CASARGLNTEAFF
size: few; D: NA; J: TRBJ2-1; V: TRBV5-4; DNA: TGTGCCAGCAGCTTGTTAGCTACCGAGCAGTTCTTC; CDR3: CASSLLATEQFF
size: NA; D: TRBD1; J: TRBJ2-2; V: TRBV5-5; DNA: TGTGCCAGCAGCTTGGGGGCGCCAACAGGGGTGGCCACCGGGGAGCTGTTTTTT; CDR3: CASSLGAPTGVATGELFF
size: few; D: TRBD1; J: TRBJ1-2; V: TRBV19; DNA: TGTGCCAGCACCGCAGGACAGGGCGCTAACTATGGCTACACCTTC; CDR3: CASTAGQGANYGYTF
size: few; D: TRBD1; J: TRBJ2-1; V: TRBV12-3/TRBV12-4; DNA: TGTGCCAGCAGAAGGACAGGGATCCACAATGAGCAGTTCTTC; CDR3: CASRRTGIHNEQFF
size: NA; D: NA; J: TRBJ2-1; V: TRBV7-3; DNA: TGTGCCAGCAGCCCCCAGGTGAGGAATGAGCAGTTCTTC; CDR3: CASSPQVRNEQFF
size: few; D: NA; J: TRBJ2-5; V: TRBV5-5; DNA: TGTGCCAGCAGTTTGGAGGGAGCAGAGACCCAGTACTTC; CDR3: CASSLEGAETQYF
size: few; D: NA; J: TRBJ1-2; V: TRBV5-1; DNA: TGCGCCAGCAGCGTGGACACGGAGAATGGCTACACCTTC; CDR3: CASSVDTENGYTF
size: NA; D: TRBD1; J: TRBJ2-2; V: TRBV24-1; DNA: TGTGCCACCAGTGAAACGGGACAGGGGAACACCGGGGAGCTGTTTTTT; CDR3: CATSETGQGNTGELFF
size: NA; D: NA; J: TRBJ1-4; V: TRBV3-1; DNA: TGTGCCAGCAGCCAGACAGGTATTTTGGAAAAACTGTTTTTT; CDR3: CASSQTGILEKLFF
size: many; D: TRBD1; J: TRBJ1-1; V: TRBV27; DNA: TGTGCCAGCAGTCCGGCAGGGGGCTGGGACACTGAAGCTTTCTTT; CDR3: CASSPAGGWDTEAFF
size: many; D: NA; J: TRBJ1-1; V: TRBV21-1; DNA: TGTGCCAGCAGCAAAGTAAGGGACAGGTTGTGTGCTGAAGCTTTCTTT; CDR3: CASSKVRDRLCAEAFF
size: NA; D: TRBD1; J: TRBJ2-3; V: TRBV28; DNA: TGTGCCAGCAGTTTTTTTCTAAGGGGGCACGATACGCAGTATTTT; CDR3: CASSFFLRGHDTQYF
size: NA; D: NA; J: TRBJ2-3; V: TRBV20-1; DNA: TGCAGTGCTAGAGGGCAGCTAGGCACAGATACGCAGTATTTT; CDR3: CSARGQLGTDTQYF
size: many; D: NA; J: TRBJ1-2; V: TRBV10-3; DNA: TGTGCCATCAATACACAGGATTCCCCTAACTATGGCTACACCTTC; CDR3: CAINTQDSPNYGYTF
size: few; D: NA; J: TRBJ1-2; V: TRBV7-2; DNA: TGTGCCAGCAGCCCCCAGCAGCTTCCCAAAGGCTACACCTTC; CDR3: CASSPQQLPKGYTF
size: NA; D: NA; J: TRBJ2-5; V: TRBV7-2; DNA: TGTGCCAGCAGCTTAGATCTGTTCCAAGAGACCCAGTACTTC; CDR3: CASSLDLFQETQYF
size: few; D: NA; J: TRBJ1-3; V: TRBV7-8; DNA: TGTGCCAGCAGCTTAGGTTTCGGTTATAGGGCGCCGGCTGGAAACACCATATATTTT; CDR3: CASSLGFGYRAPAGNTIYF
size: few; D: NA; J: TRBJ1-1; V: TRBV12-3/TRBV12-4; DNA: TGTGCCAGCTTTAGGGACCCTGGCACTGAAGCTTTCTTT; CDR3: CASFRDPGTEAFF
size: NA; D: NA; J: TRBJ2-2; V: TRBV2; DNA: TGTGCCAGCAACCGGGACATCGCCAACACCGGGGAGCTGTTTTTT; CDR3: CASNRDIANTGELFF
size: many; D: NA; J: TRBJ1-1; V: TRBV5-6; DNA: TGTGCCAGCAGCTATGGGTGGGTGAACACTGAAGCTTTCTTT; CDR3: CASSYGWVNTEAFF
size: few; D: TRBD1; J: TRBJ1-5; V: TRBV6-1; DNA: TGTGCCAGCAGTGAATATTTCAGGGGGGCCCATCAGCCCCAGCATTTT; CDR3: CASSEYFRGAHQPQHF
size: few; D: TRBD2; J: TRBJ2-7; V: TRBV20-1; DNA: TGCAGTGCTAGGCCTTCCGGGACTAGCGGGAGGGCCTACGAGCAGTACTTC; CDR3: CSARPSGTSGRAYEQYF
size: NA; D: NA; J: TRBJ2-1; V: TRBV7-8; DNA: TGTGCCAGCAGTCTTCAGGGTGCGGGTAATAATGAGCAGTTCTTC; CDR3: CASSLQGAGNNEQFF
size: NA; D: NA; J: TRBJ1-3; V: TRBV29-1; DNA: TGCAGCGTTGGGCCTTCTGGAAACACCATATATTTT; CDR3: CSVGPSGNTIYF
size: NA; D: TRBD2; J: TRBJ2-7; V: TRBV7-6; DNA: TGTGCCAGCAGCCCAGACCCTAGCGGGAGCCTCTCCTACGAGCAGTACTTC; CDR3: CASSPDPSGSLSYEQYF
size: NA; D: TRBD1; J: TRBJ2-7; V: TRBV20-1; DNA: TGCAGTGCTAGAGAAGACAGGGTTGACGAGCAGTACTTC; CDR3: CSAREDRVDEQYF
size: few; D: TRBD2; J: TRBJ2-7; V: TRBV27; DNA: TGTGCCAGCAGATCGACTAGCGGCTCCTACGAGCAGTACTTC; CDR3: CASRSTSGSYEQYF
size: NA; D: TRBD2; J: TRBJ2-2; V: TRBV11-2; DNA: TGTGCCAGCAGCACCCGGCGATTCGGCGGGAGGTACACCGGGGAGCTGTTTTTT; CDR3: CASSTRRFGGRYTGELFF
size: NA; D: NA; J: TRBJ1-1; V: TRBV28; DNA: TGTGCCAGCAGTTTACCTGGGGGTTTTGGAGCTTTCTTT; CDR3: CASSLPGGFGAFF
size: NA; D: NA; J: TRBJ2-7; V: TRBV10-3; DNA: TGTGCCATCAGTGAGGACAGCTTGGAGTACTTC; CDR3: CAISEDSLEYF
size: NA; D: TRBD2; J: TRBJ2-2; V: TRBV4-2; DNA: TGTGCCAGCAGCCTTAGGACTAGCCTCACCGGGGAGCTGTTTTTT; CDR3: CASSLRTSLTGELFF
size: few; D: NA; J: TRBJ2-7; V: TRBV3-1; DNA: TGTGCCAGCAGCCAAGTTGGTCTCGCGCAGAACTTC; CDR3: CASSQVGLAQNF
size: NA; D: TRBD1; J: TRBJ2-7; V: TRBV5-5; DNA: TGTGCCAGCAGCTTGGTCGCCAGGGGGAACGAGCAGTACTTC; CDR3: CASSLVARGNEQYF